Given below is one T cell receptor (beta chain) in context. Its target is unknown. This CDR3 is built from 15 residues. V lost 1 base to trimming and J lost 4 bases; unmatched junction nucleotides: 1. From germline, CDR1 is MNHNY and CDR2 SVGAGI (reference sequence). The data stem from a study of identifying expanded T cells in peripheral blood. Healthy donors had no documented immune events, such as infections, while sampled. The study's findings and limits: Over two and four weeks, about 15 and 19 clones changed, versus roughly 1.2 between replicates. Variance in clone template counts between approximately two-week samples significantly increased with total template count across all healthy donors.

Repertoires were generated with immunoSEQ multiplex PCR, while TCRdb's copy carries only in-frame clones and drops some. This sample has approximately 90,000 clones, with roughly 84% found just once. This TCR came from a person aged 18 to 69 in good health. Sequencing used blood. The chain employs TRBV6-6 and TRBJ2-3; 11 bases agree with TRBD2. DNA of the CDR3: TGTGCCAGCAGTTACTTAGCGGGGGGGTCAGATACGCAGTATTTT. This sequence encodes CASSYLAGGSDTQYF.